This T cell receptor beta chain was captured by sequencing in a study of T cells in Graves' hyperthyroidism and ophthalmopathy. Overall study results and limits: Ophthalmopathy was separated from stable hyperthyroidism by a 13 V-J model. It was a median roughly 6.5 months before onset that the model predicted ophthalmopathy. Blood samples included most of the expanded thyroid clonotypes exceeding 0.001.

Template material for amplifying TCR beta CDR3 regions consisted of RNA transcripts. With the HTBI primer set, the TCR CDR3 went through a first round of RT-PCR. TCRdb called the multiplex PCR reads again in MiXCR, with one record for every CDR3 protein. Here the sample spans 500,000 to 800,000 distinct CDR3 sequences, 45% being singletons. V was clipped by 6 bases and J by 3 bases, with 15 bases between them. This CDR3 region has 15 residues. Exclusion of a patient resulted from uncontrolled infection, other autoimmune disease, pregnancy or lactation. About this clonotype itself: No antigen is known for it.

V gene TRBV12-3 or TRBV12-4 combines with J gene TRBJ1-5; possible D gene TRBD1, 5 bases. This TCR came from an adult man with Graves' disease, either hyperthyroidism or ophthalmopathy (not recorded which). Sequenced sample: peripheral blood or thyroid tissue (not recorded which). CDR3 coding DNA: TGTGCCAGCAGGAAGGGGTTTCGGGACAATCAGCCCCAGCATTTT. It is translated as CASRKGFRDNQPQHF.